This T cell receptor beta chain was recovered during a study of T-cell reconstitution after alpha-beta-depleted transplantation in children. Unique molecular identifiers were incorporated during preparation of the TCRbeta library. Via MiXCR, TCRdb re-called the PCR reads, giving one row per CDR3 protein. The table shows about 610,000 distinct CDR3 sequences, with about 10% occurring only once. The sample in question was PBMCs from the stem cell graft donor, obtained from the stem cell graft. This receptor was taken from a human donor who donated a stem cell graft to a child with acute myeloid leukemia.

CDR3 protein: CASTGDRAHNEQFF. Written as DNA, the CDR3 is TGTGCCAGCACTGGGGACAGGGCTCACAATGAGCAGTTCTTC. The J gene is TRBJ2-1, the V gene TRBV28; TRBD1 aligns across 9 bases. The junction had 6 bases not matched to a gene; V was cut back by 7 bases and J by 5 bases. The CDR3 loop spans 14 amino acids. CDR1 and CDR2 (germline): MDHEN, SYDVKM.